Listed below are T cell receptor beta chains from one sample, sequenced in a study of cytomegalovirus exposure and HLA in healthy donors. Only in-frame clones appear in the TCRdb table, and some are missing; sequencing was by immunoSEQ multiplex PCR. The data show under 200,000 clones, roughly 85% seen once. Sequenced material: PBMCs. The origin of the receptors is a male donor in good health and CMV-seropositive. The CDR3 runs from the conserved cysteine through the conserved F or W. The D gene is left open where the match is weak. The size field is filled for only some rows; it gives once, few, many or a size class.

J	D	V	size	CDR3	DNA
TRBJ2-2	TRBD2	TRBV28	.	CASSTLAGVDTGELFF	TGTGCCAGCAGTACACTAGCGGGAGTCGACACCGGGGAGCTGTTTTTT
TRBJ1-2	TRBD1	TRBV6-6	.	CASRIQGADYGYTF	TGTGCCAGCAGGATCCAGGGGGCGGACTATGGCTACACCTTC
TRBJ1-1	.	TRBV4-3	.	CASSQSRQTEAFF	TGCGCCAGCAGCCAATCACGACAGACTGAAGCTTTCTTT
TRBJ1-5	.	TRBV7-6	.	CASSLEAGNSNQPQHF	TGTGCCAGCAGCTTAGAGGCAGGGAATAGCAATCAGCCCCAGCATTTT
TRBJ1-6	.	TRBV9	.	CASSVDAGYNSPLHF	TGTGCCAGCAGCGTAGATGCCGGCTATAATTCACCCCTCCACTTT
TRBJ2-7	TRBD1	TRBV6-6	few	CASSYSTGGSEQYF	TGTGCCAGCAGTTACTCCACAGGGGGGAGCGAGCAGTACTTC
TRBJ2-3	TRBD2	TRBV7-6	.	CASSLGEGGGVDTQYF	TGTGCCAGCAGCTTAGGAGAGGGCGGGGGGGTAGATACGCAGTATTTT
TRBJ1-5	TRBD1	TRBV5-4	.	CASSLRTGGKPQHF	TGTGCCAGCAGCCTTCGGACAGGGGGCAAGCCCCAGCATTTT
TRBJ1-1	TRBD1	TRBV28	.	CASSLWTGDTEAFF	TGTGCCAGCAGTTTGTGGACAGGGGACACTGAAGCTTTCTTT
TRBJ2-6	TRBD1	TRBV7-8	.	CASSREGLGTAETGANVLTF	TGTGCCAGCAGCCGCGAGGGGCTAGGGACAGCAGAGACTGGGGCCAACGTCCTGACTTTC